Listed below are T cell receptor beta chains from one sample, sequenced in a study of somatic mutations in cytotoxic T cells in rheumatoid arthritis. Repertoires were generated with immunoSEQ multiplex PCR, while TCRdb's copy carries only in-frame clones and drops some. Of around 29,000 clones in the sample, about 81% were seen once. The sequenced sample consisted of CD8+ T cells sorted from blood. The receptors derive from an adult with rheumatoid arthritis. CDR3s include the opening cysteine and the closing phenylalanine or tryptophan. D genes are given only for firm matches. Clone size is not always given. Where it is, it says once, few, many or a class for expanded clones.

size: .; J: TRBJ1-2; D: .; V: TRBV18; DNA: TGTGCCAGCTCACCACGGACAGTAGATGGCTACACCTTC; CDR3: CASSPRTVDGYTF
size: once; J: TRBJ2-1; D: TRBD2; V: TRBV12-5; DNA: TGTGCTAGTGGTTTAGGCGGGGGAACCTACAATGAGCAGTTCTTC; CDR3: CASGLGGGTYNEQFF
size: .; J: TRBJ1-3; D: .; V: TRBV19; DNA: TGTGCCAGTAGTACCCTACTCTCTGGAAACACCATATATTTT; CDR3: CASSTLLSGNTIYF
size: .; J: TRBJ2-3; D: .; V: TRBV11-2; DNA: TGTGCCAGCAGCCGGGCGGGGAACAGAGATACGCAGTATTTT; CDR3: CASSRAGNRDTQYF
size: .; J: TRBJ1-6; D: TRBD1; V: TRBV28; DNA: TGTGCCAGCAGCGACCGGGACAGAGATAATTCACCCCTCCACTTT; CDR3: CASSDRDRDNSPLHF
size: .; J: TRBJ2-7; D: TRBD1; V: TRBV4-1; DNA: TGCGCCAGCAGCGTCACCGGGACAGGGTCCTACGAGCAGTACTTC; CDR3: CASSVTGTGSYEQYF
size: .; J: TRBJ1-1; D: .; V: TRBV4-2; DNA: TGTGCCAGCAGCCAAGAAGGCAAAAACACTGAAGCTTTCTTT; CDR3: CASSQEGKNTEAFF
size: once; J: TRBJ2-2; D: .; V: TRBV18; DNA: TGTGCCAGCTCCTCCCGGGACGGAGACACCGGGGAGCTGTTTTTT; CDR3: CASSSRDGDTGELFF
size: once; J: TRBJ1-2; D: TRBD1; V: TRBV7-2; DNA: TGTGCCAGCAGCTTCGGGACAGCGGATGGCTACACCTTC; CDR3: CASSFGTADGYTF
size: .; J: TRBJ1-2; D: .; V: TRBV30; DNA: TGTGCCTGGAGTACCGGGGGAGGTGGTGGCTACACCTTC; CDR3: CAWSTGGGGGYTF
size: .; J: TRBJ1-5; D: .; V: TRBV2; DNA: TGTGCCAGCAGTGAGAGCAATCAGCCCCAGCATTTT; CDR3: CASSESNQPQHF
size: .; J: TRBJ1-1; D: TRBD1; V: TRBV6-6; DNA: TGTGCCAGCAGAAAAGACAGGGGGATGAACACTGAAGCTTTCTTT; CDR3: CASRKDRGMNTEAFF
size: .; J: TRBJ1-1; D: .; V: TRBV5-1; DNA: TGCGCCAGCTCAGGGAACACTGAAGCTTTCTTT; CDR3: CASSGNTEAFF
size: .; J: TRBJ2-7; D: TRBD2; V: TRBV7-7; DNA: TGTGCTAGCAGCTCGGGACTAGCGGCTAATTACGAGCAGTACTTC; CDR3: CASSSGLAANYEQYF
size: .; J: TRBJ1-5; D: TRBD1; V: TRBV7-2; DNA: TGTGCCAGCAGTTGGGACAGGGGAACTCGTCAGCCCCAGCATTTT; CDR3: CASSWDRGTRQPQHF
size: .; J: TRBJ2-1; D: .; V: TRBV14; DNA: TGTGCCAGCAGCCAAGATAGTCTTGAAAGGAGCAATGAGCAGTTCTTC; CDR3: CASSQDSLERSNEQFF
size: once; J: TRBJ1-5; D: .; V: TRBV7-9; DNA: TGTGCCAGCAGCTTAGAATCTCCCCCGGGCAATCAGCCCCAGCATTTT; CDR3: CASSLESPPGNQPQHF
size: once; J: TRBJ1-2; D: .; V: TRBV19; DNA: TGTGCCAGTAGTGTACTAGGACATTTCTATGGCTACACCTTC; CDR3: CASSVLGHFYGYTF
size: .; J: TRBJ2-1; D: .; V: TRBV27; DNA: TGTGCCAGCAGTCCCACAATCCCGCCAGAGCAGTTCTTC; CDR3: CASSPTIPPEQFF
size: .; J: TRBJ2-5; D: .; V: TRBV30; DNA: TGTGCCTGGACCGGGGGAAAAGGGACCCAGTACTTC; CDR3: CAWTGGKGTQYF
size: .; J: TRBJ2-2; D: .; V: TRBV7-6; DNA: TGTGCCACCCGCCCGGGGGAGCTGTTTTTT; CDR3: CATRPGELFF
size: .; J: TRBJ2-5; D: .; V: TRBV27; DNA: TGTGCCAGCAGTTTATCTGGATTAGCGGCTAAAGAGACCCAGTACTTC; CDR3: CASSLSGLAAKETQYF
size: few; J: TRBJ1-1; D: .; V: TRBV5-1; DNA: TGCGCCAGCAGCTTGGCCGGACTTTTTGTGAACACTGAAGCTTTCTTT; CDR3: CASSLAGLFVNTEAFF